This record concerns one T cell receptor (beta chain) sequence. The antigen remains unidentified. This specimen comes from a study of cytomegalovirus exposure and HLA in healthy donors. About the study: Unique TCRs numbering around 85 million, obtained from HLA-typed donors, made up an early data release. Whole-study findings and limits: The authors confirmed in vitro that a few CMV-associated chains were specific for CMV antigens. Later on, analysis showed that most CMV-associated TCR beta chains appeared to be HLA-restricted.

This cohort consisted of healthy bone marrow donors. PCR amplification relied on 60 Vbeta primers (plus 13 Jbeta primers). Some clones are missing from TCRdb's copy, which holds only in-frame ones; the method was immunoSEQ multiplex PCR. The sample has 85,000 to 130,000 clones, roughly three quarters seen once. CDR1 is LNHNV, CDR2 YYDKDF, per germline (reference sequence). The CDR3 has 13 amino acids. V was pared by 2 bases and J by 7 bases, with 11 bases between. The sequence came from a female donor in good health and CMV-seropositive. The chain joins TRBV15 to TRBJ1-2; D possibly corresponds to TRBD1 (5 bases). Sequenced material: PBMCs. The CDR3 loop reads CATSRPGLGGYTF. For the CDR3, the DNA is TGTGCCACCAGCAGACCAGGGCTTGGTGGCTACACCTTC.